This passage covers 19 T cell receptor beta chains from one sample sequenced in a study of T-cell memory formation after mild COVID-19. TCRdb ran MiXCR on the 5' RACE reads and lists one entry per CDR3 protein. The repertoire holds fewer than 250,000 distinct CDR3 sequences, 8% to 11% seen once, with 3% in the top ten. Sequencing was carried out using PBMCs or a T cell subset sorted from them (not recorded which). Receptors originate from a man between 18 and 29 years old who had mild COVID-19 (a few samples of this study predate the infection). Cell type and time point are not known.

This clonotype was seen only a few times. The chain couples TRBV29-1 to TRBJ2-7; D may correspond to TRBD1 or TRBD2 (5 bases each). Germline V gene lookup returns CDR1 SQVTM and CDR2 ANQGSEA. This CDR3 comprises 14 residues. Between the trimmed V and J ends, which lost 6 bases and 2 bases, there was a span of 17 bases. CDR3 protein: CSVRYFRGPYEQYF. CDR3 nucleotide sequence: TGCAGCGTCCGGTATTTTCGGGGCCCCTACGAGCAGTACTTC.

This clonotype has a handful of counts. The chain employs TRBV5-1 and TRBJ1-2, with a weak D call TRBD1 (6 bases). The CDR3 consists of 14 residues. Trimming pared 2 bases from V and 8 bases from J, leaving 16 bases between. Germline V CDR1 and CDR2: SGHRS, YFSETQ. The CDR3 nucleotides read TGCGCCAGCAGCTTCGGGCAGGGGACTTTAGGCTACACCTTC. Its translation: CASSFGQGTLGYTF. Based on the CDR3 plus reference TRBV5-1 and TRBJ1-2, the full variable domain is KAGVTQTPRYLIKTRGQQVTLSCSPISGHRSVSWYQQTPGQGLQFLFEYFSETQRNKGNFPGRFSGRQFSNSRSEMNVSTLELGDSALYLCASSFGQGTLGYTFGSGTRLTVV.

The chain combines TRBV10-3 with TRBJ1-6; D possibly corresponds to TRBD1 (5 bases). The CDR3 is made up of 15 amino acids. V lost 3 bases and J lost 9, with 15 bases in between. From germline, CDR1 is ENHRY and CDR2 SYGVKD. The CDR3 reads CAISEQEVQVSPLHF. The CDR3 nucleotides are TGTGCCATCAGTGAACAGGAGGTACAGGTTTCACCCCTCCACTTT.

This clonotype was detected only a few times. The chain recombines TRBV6-2 or TRBV6-3 with TRBJ2-4; 7 bases are shared with TRBD1. The CDR3 consists of 16 residues. V was clipped by 2 bases and J by 1 base; unmatched bases: 5. Germline lookup yields CDR1 MNHEY and CDR2 SVGEGT. The CDR3 reads CASSYQLGQAKNIQYF. CDR3 DNA sequence: TGTGCCAGCAGTTACCAACTGGGACAGGCCAAAAACATTCAGTACTTC.

This chain links TRBV7-2 with TRBJ1-5, with D tentatively TRBD1 (6 bases). Germline V CDR1 and CDR2: SGHTA, FQGNSA. There are 18 residues in the CDR3. V was clipped by 5 bases and J by 0 bases, with 20 bases between them. In nucleotides, the CDR3 is TGTGCCAGCAGCGCTCGAGCCCAGGGGCCTTTTAGCAATCAGCCCCAGCATTTT. Protein sequence: CASSARAQGPFSNQPQHF. The variable domain in full, completed from reference TRBV7-2 and TRBJ1-5, reads GAGVSQSPSNKVTEKGKDVELRCDPISGHTALYWYRQSLGQGLEFLIYFQGNSAPDKSGLPSDRFSAERTGGSVSTLTIQRTQQEDSAVYLCASSARAQGPFSNQPQHFGDGTRLSIL.

This clonotype was counted between two and nine times. The germline gene is not matched at one end of the junction; a read error may be the cause. This chain uses TRBV29-1 with TRBJ1-1; D ambiguous. The CDR3 totals 13 residues. The V gene's germline CDR1 is SQVTM and CDR2 ANQGSEA. For the CDR3, the DNA is TGCAGCGCCCTGAGATGGGTGGGCACTGAAGCTAGCTTT. Amino acid sequence: CSALRWVGTEASF.

The sample holds a few counts of this clonotype. The chain carries TRBV3-1 and TRBJ1-6, with 8 bases lining up with TRBD1. This CDR3 is built from 14 residues. Per germline, CDR1 LGHDT and CDR2 YNNKEL (reference sequence). Trimming removed 1 base from V and 9 bases from J; junction bases left unmatched: 2. The CDR3 loop is CASSQAGGVSPLHF. CDR3 DNA sequence: TGTGCCAGCAGCCAAGCAGGGGGCGTTTCACCCCTCCACTTT.

The table lists this clonotype with many counts. This chain links TRBV7-3 with TRBJ2-2; D ambiguous. The ends were cut back, 5 bases at V and 5 bases at J, with 9 bases in the middle. Looked up from germline, CDR1 is SGHTA and CDR2 is FQGTGA. The CDR3 length is 13 residues. The CDR3 nucleotides read TGTGCCAGCAGCCTCGGCCCGACCGGGGAGCTGTTTTTT. It is translated as CASSLGPTGELFF.

Only a few counts were recorded for this clonotype. The rearrangement links TRBV7-9 to TRBJ1-2, with a weak D call TRBD1 (6 bases). There are 15 residues in the CDR3. Looked up from germline, CDR1 is SEHNR and CDR2 is FQNEAQ (reference sequence). Trimming pared 3 bases from V and 5 bases from J, leaving 16 bases between. The CDR3 is CASSFPVQGAYGYTF. CDR3 bases: TGTGCCAGCAGCTTCCCCGTACAGGGAGCTTATGGCTACACCTTC.

J is TRBJ1-2 and V is TRBV7-9; 12 bases match TRBD1. J gave up 7 bases and V 3 bases, and 12 bases lay outside the gene matches. The CDR3 is made up of 17 amino acids. The germline gives CDR1 SEHNR, CDR2 FQNEAQ (reference sequence). The CDR3 DNA follows: TGTGCCAGCAGCTTTGGGGTCCCGGGACAGGGGGCCGGTGGCTACACCTTC. Translating gives CASSFGVPGQGAGGYTF.

This clonotype has just a few counts. The chain links TRBV2 to TRBJ1-4; D not certain. Germline CDR1 and CDR2: SNHLY and FYNNEI. The germline V and J ends were trimmed by 4 bases and 4 bases, with 10 bases remaining between them. The CDR3 is 14 residues long. CDR3 DNA: TGTGCCAGCAGTGCTTCTTCAGTTAATGAAAAACTGTTTTTT. Translation gives CASSASSVNEKLFF.

The chain uses TRBV2 and TRBJ1-2, with D unclear. This CDR3 contains 13 residues. In germline, CDR1 is SNHLY, CDR2 FYNNEI. V was clipped by 6 bases and J by 0 bases, with 8 bases between them. CDR3 sequence: CASRVAANYGYTF. As DNA, the CDR3 is TGTGCCAGCAGAGTGGCAGCTAACTATGGCTACACCTTC.

Turning to this clonotype: Mismatch with germline at one junction end may stem from a read error. V and J are TRBV7-7 and TRBJ2-3; TRBD2 matches at 9 bases. CDR3 size: 15 residues. Germline-derived CDR1 and CDR2 are SSHAT and FNYEAQ (reference sequence). CDR3 in DNA: TGTGCTAGCAGTCCGCGTAGCGGGGGCCCAGATACGCAGTATTTT. Amino acid sequence: CASSPRSGGPDTQYF.

Only a few counts were recorded for this clonotype. The chain has TRBV19 and TRBJ2-1; D unclear. The germline gives CDR1 LNHDA, CDR2 SQIVND (reference sequence). The CDR3 totals 15 residues. Trimming cost V 5 bases and J 5 bases, with 16 bases left between them. As DNA, the CDR3 is TGTGCCAGTAGTTGGCGGTTAGGGCGCAACAATGAGCAGTTCTTC. Translation gives CASSWRLGRNNEQFF.

As for this clonotype: One junction end disagrees with the germline gene, perhaps due to a read error. CDR3 nucleotides: TGTGCCAGCAGAAGGGGCAACCAGCCCCAGCATTTT. Translating it yields CASRRGNQPQHF. J is TRBJ1-5 and V is TRBV12-3 or TRBV12-4, with D possibly TRBD1 on 5 matching bases. This CDR3 is built from 12 residues.

This rearrangement joins TRBV29-1 to TRBJ2-3; perhaps TRBD1 as D (6 bases). This CDR3 has 13 residues. V was shortened by 7 bases and J by 1 base, with 12 bases between the two germline ends. Germline lookup yields CDR1 SQVTM and CDR2 ANQGSEA. The CDR3 coding sequence is TGCAGCGCCCCACAGGGTGGCACAGATACGCAGTATTTT. It is translated as CSAPQGGTDTQYF.

This clonotype showed up just a few times. The chain employs TRBV28 and TRBJ1-4; D remains ambiguous. This CDR3 is 14 amino acids long. Germline assignment: CDR1 MDHEN and CDR2 SYDVKM. V was cut by 6 bases and J by 8 bases, with 16 bases left in between. The CDR3 is CASSRSGVDEKLFF. In nucleotides, the CDR3 is TGTGCCAGCAGCCGGAGTGGGGTGGACGAAAAACTGTTTTTT.

The V call is TRBV4-3, the J call TRBJ1-2; a possible D gene is TRBD1 (5 bases). V dropped 4 bases and J dropped 3 bases, with 18 bases sitting between them. Germline CDR1 LGHNA, CDR2 YSLEER. CDR3 length equals 16 residues. The CDR3 DNA follows: TGCGCCAGCAGCCCAAAAGTTGGGGAGGGGTACTATGGCTACACCTTC. Residues: CASSPKVGEGYYGYTF.

This clonotype was seen a handful of times. The J gene is TRBJ2-2, the V gene TRBV5-1; 9 nucleotides agree with TRBD2. Germline CDR1 is SGHRS and CDR2 is YFSETQ. V dropped 4 bases and J dropped 2; count of bases not matched to a gene: 15. This CDR3 spans 19 amino acids. The CDR3 region is CASSGTLAGRRFNTGELFF. The CDR3 DNA sequence: TGCGCCAGCAGCGGGACTCTAGCGGGGCGGCGCTTTAACACCGGGGAGCTGTTTTTT.